This T cell receptor beta chain stems from a study of blood T cell repertoires in COVID-19. This clone was observed once. The method was immunoSEQ multiplex PCR; TCRdb's version includes in-frame clones alone and lacks a portion of them. Of 350,000 to 500,000 clones in the sample, approximately 91% were seen once. CDR1 is SNHLY and CDR2 is FYNNEI in the germline V gene. CDR3 length equals 21 residues. Germline trimming cut 6 bases from V and 2 bases from J; bases unmatched to any gene: 19. The sequencing input was PBMCs or T cells enriched from blood (not recorded which). The source is a woman in her late teens or twenties who had been exposed to COVID-19. V gene TRBV2 combines with J gene TRBJ2-3; 14 bases line up with TRBD2. CDR3 sequence reads: CASRGGGTSGSVLRVTDTQYF. The CDR3, as DNA: TGTGCCAGCAGAGGGGGGGGGACTAGCGGGAGCGTCCTCCGGGTCACAGATACGCAGTATTTT.